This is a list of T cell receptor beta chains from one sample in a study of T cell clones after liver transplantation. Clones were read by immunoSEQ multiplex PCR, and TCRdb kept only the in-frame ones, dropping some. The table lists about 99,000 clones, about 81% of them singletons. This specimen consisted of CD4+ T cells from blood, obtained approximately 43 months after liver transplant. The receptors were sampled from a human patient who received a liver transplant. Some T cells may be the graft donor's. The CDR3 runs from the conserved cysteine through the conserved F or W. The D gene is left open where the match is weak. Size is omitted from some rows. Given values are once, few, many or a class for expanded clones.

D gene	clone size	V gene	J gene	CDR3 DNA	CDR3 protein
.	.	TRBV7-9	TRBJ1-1	TGTGCCAGCAGCTTGAACACTGAAGCTTTCTTT	CASSLNTEAFF
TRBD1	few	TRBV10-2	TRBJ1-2	TGCGCCAGCAGTGGTACAGGGGACTATGGCTACACCTTC	CASSGTGDYGYTF
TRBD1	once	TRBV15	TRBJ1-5	TGTGCCACCAGCAGCGGGACAGGATGGCAGCCCCAGCATTTT	CATSSGTGWQPQHF
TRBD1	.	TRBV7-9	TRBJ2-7	TGTGCCAGCGATTCGGGACAGGGGTTTTACGAGCAGTACTTC	CASDSGQGFYEQYF
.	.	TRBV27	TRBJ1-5	TGTGCCAGCAGTTTAACAAGGGGCAATCAGCCCCAGCATTTT	CASSLTRGNQPQHF
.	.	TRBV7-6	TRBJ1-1	TGTGCCAGCAGCCCGGGACAAGGGTACACTGAAGCTTTCTTT	CASSPGQGYTEAFF
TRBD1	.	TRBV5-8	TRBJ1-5	TGTGCCAGCAGCCCGGGACAGATCAATCAGCCCCAGCATTTT	CASSPGQINQPQHF
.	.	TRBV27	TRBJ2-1	TGTGCCAGCAGTTTTGCAGGGAGAGGGATCATGAATGAGCAGTTCTTC	CASSFAGRGIMNEQFF
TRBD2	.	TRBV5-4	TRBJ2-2	TGTGCCAGCAGCCCGCCGGGGACTAGGGTAACCGGGGAGCTGTTTTTT	CASSPPGTRVTGELFF
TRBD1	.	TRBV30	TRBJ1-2	TGTGCCTGGAGTTCACAGGGGGCTAACTATGGCTACACCTTC	CAWSSQGANYGYTF
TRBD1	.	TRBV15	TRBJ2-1	TGTGCCACCAGCAACGGACAGGTTGGGAATGAGCAGTTCTTC	CATSNGQVGNEQFF
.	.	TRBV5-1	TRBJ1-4	TGCGCCAGCAGCTGGGGATCCTATGAAAAACTGTTTTTT	CASSWGSYEKLFF
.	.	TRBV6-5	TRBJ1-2	TGTGCCAGCACGAAGGGAATTCTCTATGGCTACACCTTC	CASTKGILYGYTF
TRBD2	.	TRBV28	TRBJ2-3	TGTGCCAGCAGTTTCTCGGCGGGAGGGCCATATACGCAGTATTTT	CASSFSAGGPYTQYF
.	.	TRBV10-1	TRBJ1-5	TGCGCCAGCAGTAAGTACAGGGTTGGGAATCAGCCCCAGCATTTT	CASSKYRVGNQPQHF
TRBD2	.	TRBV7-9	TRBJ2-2	TGTGCCAGCAGCTCCCTAGCGGGAGGTGGAGGAACCGGGGAGCTGTTTTTT	CASSSLAGGGGTGELFF
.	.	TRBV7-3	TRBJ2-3	TGTGCCAGCAGCCGGCTGGTGGGGGATACGCAGTATTTT	CASSRLVGDTQYF
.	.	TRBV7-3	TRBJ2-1	TGTGCCAGCAGCTTGGTATCTCTGGGGGAGCAGTTCTTC	CASSLVSLGEQFF
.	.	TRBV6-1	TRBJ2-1	TGTGCCAGCAGGGTCCCGGGACATCTCGGCAATGAGCAGTTCTTC	CASRVPGHLGNEQFF
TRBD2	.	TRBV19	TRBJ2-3	TGTGCCAGTGGAAGCGGGATCACAGATACGCAGTATTTT	CASGSGITDTQYF
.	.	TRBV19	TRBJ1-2	TGTGCCAGTCTCCCCTCGGGGGGGAGAGCTAACTATGGCTACACCTTC	CASLPSGGRANYGYTF
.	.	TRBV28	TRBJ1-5	TGTGCCAGCATTGAGGGGGATTATAGCAATCAGCCCCAGCATTTT	CASIEGDYSNQPQHF
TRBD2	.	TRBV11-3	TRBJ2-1	TGTGCCAGCAGCCCTCGGGGGGAAAGGGGAGTGAGTAATGAGCAGTTCTTC	CASSPRGERGVSNEQFF
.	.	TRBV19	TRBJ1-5	TGTGCCAGTAGTGACAGCCTTCGGAATCAGCCCCAGCATTTT	CASSDSLRNQPQHF
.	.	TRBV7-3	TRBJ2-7	TGTGCCAGCAGCTTGGGGCAGTCAACCTACGAGCAGTACTTC	CASSLGQSTYEQYF
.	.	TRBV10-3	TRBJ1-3	TGTGCCATCGGGGCGGGGACTGGAAACACCATATATTTT	CAIGAGTGNTIYF
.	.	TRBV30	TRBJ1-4	TGTGCCTGGAGTGTGCAGGGCGGGATTGAAAAACTGTTTTTT	CAWSVQGGIEKLFF
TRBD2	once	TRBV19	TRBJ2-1	TGTGCCAGCGGAAGGGAGGGGTTGGGGAATGAGCAGTTCTTC	CASGREGLGNEQFF
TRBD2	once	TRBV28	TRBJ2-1	TGTGCCAGCAGTTTCCGACTAGCGGGAGTCTACAATGAGCAGTTCTTC	CASSFRLAGVYNEQFF
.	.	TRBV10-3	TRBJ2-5	TGTGCCATCAGTGACCCCGGCATAAGGGAGACCCAGTACTTC	CAISDPGIRETQYF
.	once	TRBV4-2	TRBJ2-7	TGTGCCAGCAGCCAAGGACAGGCCAAAGGGGTGAAGCAGTACTTC	CASSQGQAKGVKQYF
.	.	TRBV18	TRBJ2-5	TGTGCCAGCTCACCTGGATTACAAGAGACCCAGTACTTC	CASSPGLQETQYF
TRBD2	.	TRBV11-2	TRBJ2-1	TGTGCCAGCAGCTCAGCGGGAGTTACCTACAATGAGCAGTTCTTC	CASSSAGVTYNEQFF
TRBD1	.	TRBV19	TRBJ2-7	TGTGCCAGTAGAAGAGGACAGGGATCCTACGAGCAGTACTTC	CASRRGQGSYEQYF
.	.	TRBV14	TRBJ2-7	TGTGCCAGCAGCCAAGTTTCAGCTACCTACGAGCAGTACTTC	CASSQVSATYEQYF
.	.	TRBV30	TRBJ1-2	TGTGCCTCCCAGGGGCAGGTTTCATCGGGCTACACCTTC	CASQGQVSSGYTF